What follows is one TCR beta chain and its context. No cognate antigen has been identified for it. The record has no base qualities; no much larger clone is one base away. This entry comes from a study of cytomegalovirus exposure and HLA in healthy donors (dated by TCRdb to about 2017). Background on the whole study: According to an earlier analysis of several hundred of the donors, 150 million to 200 million T cells yielded some 110 million unique TCR beta sequences and 276 Gb of sequence data. An earlier analysis of some 600 of the donors applied high-throughput TCR beta sequencing to assess whether each TCR beta V gene segment acted as functional or pseudogenic. An early release that covered roughly 600 HLA-typed donors contained around 330 gigabases of sequencing data and around 85 million unique TCR sequences. Typing coverage varied by locus: about 620-640 donors for A, B, C, DRB1 and DQB1; roughly 500 for DQA1; more than 600 for DPA1; roughly 450 for DPB1. Roughly 5 DR-DQ haplotypes were handled as single units for association and clustering, since linkage in the cohort was strong. Donor age, sex, ethnicity and CMV serostatus were compiled alongside the repertoire data. A later analysis re-examined previously published TCR beta repertoires from more than 550 donors and added high-resolution HLA genotyping to investigate patterns of TCR occurrence. On average, around 240,000 unique TCR beta nucleotide sequences were sequenced per donor among about 400 genotyped donors of the cohort, with 15% to 20% of those sequences being non-productive. Of the 398 genotyped donors, 65% to 90% fell in the genetic ancestry cluster associated with self-reported Caucasian donors. All discovery cohort repertoires had been generated using a single sequencing platform. Rather than drawing on any new phenotypic data, the later analysis identified candidate immune exposures from TCR beta sequences and the way those sequences occurred across donors. The study combined high-throughput TCR immunosequencing, statistical association of individual TCRs with disease status, and machine learning to predict cytomegalovirus infection status. A later genetic analysis took genome-wide SNP genotypes for about three fifths of the 666 donors and used that subset as a discovery cohort. Using immunosequencing, the study profiled T cell repertoires from fewer than 850 subjects and related those repertoires to cytomegalovirus serostatus. A separate validation cohort of over a hundred different subjects was used in addition to the 666-subject first cohort. Both class I and class II loci were covered by HLA typing, at four-digit resolution. The study aimed to test whether cataloging public T cell receptors could reveal signatures of past pathogen exposure.

Overall study results and their limits: A later analysis reported that several top co-occurrence clusters appeared linked to parvovirus B19, influenza, CMV and Epstein-Barr virus. The cohort was sequenced for TCR beta chains only, and without alpha or paired-chain data the features that could be detected were limited. Strong co-occurrence of HLA alleles, especially DR and DQ, made assigning TCR associations to individual alleles difficult. Because the 87-base-pair reads could not distinguish some IMGT-functional V segments, including TRBV6-2 and TRBV6-3, those segments were excluded. A further reported finding was that TCR beta sequences accurately predicted the HLA-A and HLA-B alleles for most subjects in the first cohort. Most TCR sequences were observed very rarely across donors, whereas some public TCRs were present in many individuals. Broadly in line with IMGT annotations, most TCR beta V segments showed up in productive rearrangements about 87% or about 30% of the time in an earlier analysis of several hundred of the donors. A later analysis found that most CMV-associated TCR beta chains appeared HLA-restricted, with HLA associations seemingly driven largely by CMV exposure. At a false discovery rate of 0.05, a later analysis linked some 17,000 TCR beta sequences to specific HLA alleles. The only immune exposure information available for the cohort was CMV serostatus. In a later analysis, the rate of TCR association differed among HLA loci, with DRB1 alleles having the most associated TCRs and HLA-C alleles having the fewest. A cluster of highly shared sequence variants was judged likely to be a technical artifact of the sequencing pipeline. Three of the identified cytomegalovirus-associated TCR beta chains were confirmed in vitro to be specific for cytomegalovirus antigens. A later genetic analysis reported fewer N-insertions in productive TCRs among donors in an Asian-associated ancestry cluster than the roughly 670-donor mean. V-gene and J-gene trimming of TCR beta chains was associated with a missense DCLRE1C variant in a later genetic analysis, and the association was replicated in an independent cohort. A later analysis found that HLA-associated TCR beta chains were more clonally expanded and had lower generation probabilities than equally common non-associated chains. Because HLA typing was missing for some donors at each locus, association tests included only the typed subset. In both the original and validation cohorts, the classifier was reported to diagnose cytomegalovirus status with high specificity and sensitivity. Sequencing depth was assumed to be roughly uniform across donors in the presence/absence analyses, though that assumption may not hold. Linkage disequilibrium might explain the correlated functional status among segregating V segments, but an unknown experimental factor could not be ruled out. The authors suggested that the approach could potentially be generalized to other disease states and immunological phenotypes. The study listed 164 TCR beta chains as associated with cytomegalovirus. The earlier analysis of 587 of the donors excluded 15 to 20 rarely observed V segments, including chromosome 9 orphons, because counts were too low.

The cohort comprised approximately 700 healthy bone marrow donors. At the time of sampling, all cohort members were nominally healthy, though unrecorded immune exposures were likely present. The donor was CMV seropositive and belonged to the group of 250 to 300 seropositive cohort members. Each donor provided a peripheral blood sample, and peripheral blood mononuclear cells were used for TCR beta sequencing. The Qiagen DNeasy Blood Extraction Kit was used to extract genomic DNA from the blood cell samples. Library construction relied on the immunoSEQ multiplex PCR assay. For the multiplex PCR, a mixture combining 60 forward primers for TCR Vbeta segments and 13 reverse primers for TCR Jbeta segments was used. A multiplex PCR assay on genomic DNA amplified the CDR3 region of rearranged TCR beta genes. The Illumina HiSeq System was used to sequence the amplified TCR beta libraries as 87-base-pair reads. On the authors' methods: Across the 700 or so repertoires, a later analysis counted roughly 77 million unique TCR beta chains, approximately 10 million of which were shared by at least two donors. Raw reads were error-corrected and collapsed into unique sequences with a nearest-neighbor algorithm that merged closely related sequences to remove PCR and sequencing errors. Alignment of CDR3 sequences to IMGT reference sequences was used to assign V, D and J gene segments. For a sequence to be retained, at least a six-nucleotide match to both a V gene segment and a J gene segment was required. Rearrangements were called productive when the CDR3 lacked stop codons and stayed in frame with V and J; all others were non-productive. Following IMGT convention, CDR3 was defined as the stretch from the second conserved V-encoded cysteine to the conserved J-encoded phenylalanine. The earlier analysis of about 640 of the donors excluded any sequence lacking an unambiguous match to a single V gene segment. In an earlier analysis of some 590 of the donors, V segments were called functional above 56.7% productive rearrangements and were called segregating when the between-donor standard deviation exceeded 5%. To diagnose cytomegalovirus status from the catalog of TCR beta chain sequences, a statistical classification framework was built. A later analysis assigned V and J genes by comparing TCR nucleotide sequences with IMGT/GENE-DB human TR gene sequences. In a later analysis, CDR3 sequences and most-parsimonious VDJ recombination scenarios were assigned using the TCRdist pipeline. A later analysis defined each TCR beta chain by its CDR3 amino acid sequence plus V-gene family, and excluded reads lacking a unique V-gene family. In a later analysis, approximately 590 highly shared, low-generation-probability nucleotide sequences were removed to address suspected cross-contamination and a sequencing artifact. A later analysis calculated a clonal expansion index for each public chain from normalized within-repertoire ranks of inferred template counts. Generation probabilities in a later analysis came from a VDJ recombination model fitted to out-of-frame rearrangements, and those results were checked against IGoR. In a later analysis, hypergeometric tests were used to score TCR-TCR, TCR-HLA and TCR-CMV co-occurrence, with a repertoire-size bias correction applied to TCR pairs. False discovery rates were estimated in a later analysis by permuting HLA or CMV assignments 20 times. A later analysis grouped co-occurring TCRs with DBSCAN, adding TCRdist sequence similarity when clustering within HLA-allele-positive subsets. Repertoires with fewer than 30,000 or more than 120,000 public chains, plus five repertoires with anomalous nucleotide sharing, were excluded from co-occurrence clustering. The source is immuneACCESS, and TCRdb retained only in-frame sequences with V and J called. Part of the clones is not carried over; for the studies checked, unresolved V genes explain less than half of this, and the remainder is unexplained. D and trimming come from the DNA, and the V and J calls and clone size come from that table. The sample profile shows 95,000 to 150,000 clones; 73% of them were found once. The biggest ten clones account for under 5.5% of the sample.

Counted from cysteine to phenylalanine, this CDR3 has 15 amino acids. Kept here is only the CDR3 DNA, which spans 45 bases and is read in frame from base 1. CDR1 is given as SGHTA and CDR2 as FQGTGA, both from the germline V gene. V ends up 5 bases short and J 5 bases short, with an unmatched junction base count of 7. Sequenced input: PBMCs. The clonotype comes from a man aged 55 to 69 in good health and CMV-seropositive. The rearrangement joined TRBV7-3 to TRBJ2-5, with 11 bases in between that match TRBD2. The sequenced DNA: TGTGCCAGCAGCCCCATGACTAGCGGGGTGGAGACCCAGTACTTC. The resulting protein is CASSPMTSGVETQYF.